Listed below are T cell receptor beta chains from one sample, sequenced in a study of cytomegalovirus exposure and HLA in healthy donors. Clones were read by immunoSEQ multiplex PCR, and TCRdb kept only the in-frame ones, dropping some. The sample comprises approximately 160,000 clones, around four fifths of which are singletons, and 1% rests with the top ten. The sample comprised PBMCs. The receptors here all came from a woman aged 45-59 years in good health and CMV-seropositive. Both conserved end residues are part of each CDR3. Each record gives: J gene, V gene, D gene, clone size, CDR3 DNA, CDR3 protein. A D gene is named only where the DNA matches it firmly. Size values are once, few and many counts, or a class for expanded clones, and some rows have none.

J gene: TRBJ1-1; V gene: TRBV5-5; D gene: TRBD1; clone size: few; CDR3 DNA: TGTGCCAGCAGCAATGTACAGGGGGCTCGGAACACTGAAGCTTTCTTT; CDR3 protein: CASSNVQGARNTEAFF
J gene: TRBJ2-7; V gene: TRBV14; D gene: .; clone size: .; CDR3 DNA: TGTGCCAGCAGCCAAGGTAATAGCCCATCCTACGAGCAGTACTTC; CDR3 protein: CASSQGNSPSYEQYF
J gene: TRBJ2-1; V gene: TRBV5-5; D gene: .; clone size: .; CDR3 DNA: TGTGCCAGCAGCTTGGGACTTACATCCTACAATGAGCAGTTCTTC; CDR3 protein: CASSLGLTSYNEQFF
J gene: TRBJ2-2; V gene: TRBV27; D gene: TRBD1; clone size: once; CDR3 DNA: TGTGCCAGCAGTATTCGGACAGGGCTCCGGGAGCTGTTTTTT; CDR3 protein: CASSIRTGLRELFF
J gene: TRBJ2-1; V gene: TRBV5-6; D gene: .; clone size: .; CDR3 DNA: TGTGCCAGCATCACCCGGGGGAGCTCCTACAATGAGCAGTTCTTC; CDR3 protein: CASITRGSSYNEQFF
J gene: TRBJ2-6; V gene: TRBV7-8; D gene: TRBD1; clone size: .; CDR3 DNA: TGTGCCAGCAGCTTAGACAGGGGGACTGGGGCCAACGTCCTGACTTTC; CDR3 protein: CASSLDRGTGANVLTF
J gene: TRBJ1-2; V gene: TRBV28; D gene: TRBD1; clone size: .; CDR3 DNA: TGTGCCAGCAGTTCCCCAGGGGGAGCGGACTATGGCTACACCTTC; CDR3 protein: CASSSPGGADYGYTF
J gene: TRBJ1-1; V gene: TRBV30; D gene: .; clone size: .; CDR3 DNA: TGTGCCTGGAGCGGAGGGAATATGAACACTGAAGCTTTCTTT; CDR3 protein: CAWSGGNMNTEAFF
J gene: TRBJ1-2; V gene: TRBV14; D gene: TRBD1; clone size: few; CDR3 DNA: TGTGCCAGCAGCCATAGGGGGCCTTACTATGGCTACACCTTC; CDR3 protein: CASSHRGPYYGYTF
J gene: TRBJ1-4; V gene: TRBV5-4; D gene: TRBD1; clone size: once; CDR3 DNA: TGTGCCAGCAGCTTGGCGCAGGGGGATGAAAAACTGTTTTTT; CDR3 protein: CASSLAQGDEKLFF
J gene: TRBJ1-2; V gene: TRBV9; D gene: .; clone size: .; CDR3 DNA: TGTGCCAGCAGCCTAGATCCAGGTGCTACGGACTTTAACTATGGCTACACCTTC; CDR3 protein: CASSLDPGATDFNYGYTF
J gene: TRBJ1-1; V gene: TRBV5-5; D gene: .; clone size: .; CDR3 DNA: TGTGCCAGCAGCTTGGGCGGCAGAGCCACTGAAGCTTTCTTT; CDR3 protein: CASSLGGRATEAFF
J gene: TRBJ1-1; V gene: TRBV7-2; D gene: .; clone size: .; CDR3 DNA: TGTGCCAGCAGCCGGGTGCGTACTGAAGCTTTCTTT; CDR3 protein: CASSRVRTEAFF
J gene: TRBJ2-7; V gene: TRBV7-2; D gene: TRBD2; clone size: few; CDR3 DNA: TGTGCCAGCAGGGGGGGGACCTACGAGCAGTACTTC; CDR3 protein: CASRGGTYEQYF
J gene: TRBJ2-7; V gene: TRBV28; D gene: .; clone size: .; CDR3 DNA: TGTGCCAGCAGTGCGACGGGACAATCTTCCTACGAGCAGTACTTC; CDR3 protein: CASSATGQSSYEQYF